The clone carrying this TCR beta chain came up a few times. Its antigen is undetermined. Healthy Caucasians were all of the donors. The data originate from a study of identical twins. TCRdb called the 5' RACE reads again in MiXCR, with one record for every CDR3 protein. The data show around 480,000 distinct CDR3 sequences, with approximately 14% seen just once and approximately 1% held by the top ten. Study-wide results and limits: Diverse VJ usage suggested most zero-insertion clonotypes were not invariant T cells. Researchers reported excess low generation probability among twin-shared out-of-frame alpha sequences.

Germline V gene sequence: CDR1 LGHDT, CDR2 YNNKEL (reference sequence). The CDR3 is made up of 14 amino acids. V lost 3 bases, J lost 0 bases, and 2 bases stayed unmatched. The same data also contributed to another study, on yellow fever vaccine responses in identical twins.

The sequenced material came from CD4+ T cells sorted from blood. The chain employs TRBV3-1 and TRBJ2-7; 7 bases agree with TRBD1. This TCR derives from a woman aged 18-29 years in good health. DNA of the CDR3: TGTGCCAGCAGCCACAGGGGGAGCTCCTACGAGCAGTACTTC. Protein product: CASSHRGSSYEQYF.